This TCR beta chain is drawn from a study of T cells after posttransplantation cyclophosphamide. Assay: immunoSEQ multiplex PCR; the TCRdb copy retains only in-frame clones and omits some. The data show roughly 45,000 clones, with none appearing a single time. V was clipped by 7 bases and J by 5 bases, with 15 bases between them. There are 13 residues in the CDR3. Germline-derived CDR1 and CDR2 are MNHNS and SASEGT. Only a few counts were recorded for this clone. This sequence originates from a man aged 35 to 55 in good health, CMV-negative, and a related stem cell transplant donor. The sequenced sample was PBMCs. The V gene is TRBV6-1, the J gene TRBJ2-7, with D possibly TRBD1 on 6 matching bases. The CDR3 sequence: CASTLVDRDEQYF. CDR3 sequence (DNA): TGTGCCAGCACCTTAGTGGACAGAGACGAGCAGTACTTC.